This entry lists 20 T cell receptor beta chains sequenced from one sample in a study of Ad26.COV2.S vaccination and SARS-CoV-2 variants. Measured with immunoSEQ multiplex PCR; TCRdb has only the in-frame clones, and not every one. The data show about 350,000 clones, with about 92% seen just once and roughly 3.9% held by the top ten. The sequencing here drew on peripheral blood, taken after recovery from COVID-19. The receptor source for this set is a human donor who had recovered from COVID-19.

The chain links TRBV6-5 to TRBJ1-6, with D perhaps matching TRBD1 (6 bases). Germline V lookup: CDR1 MNHEY, CDR2 SVGAGI. The CDR3 length is 14 residues. Trimming took off 6 bases at V and 8 bases at J, with 14 bases between the two ends. The CDR3 sequence: CASRPGGADSPLHF. The CDR3 bases are TGTGCCAGCAGGCCCGGGGGGGCGGATTCACCCCTCCACTTT.

The chain recombines TRBV6-1 with TRBJ1-1; possible D gene TRBD1, 6 bases. The CDR3 contains 15 residues. The germline V gene has CDR1 MNHNS and CDR2 SASEGT. V dropped 3 bases and J dropped 6 bases, with 17 bases sitting between them. CDR3 DNA sequence: TGTGCCAGCAGTGAGAGGCAGGGGCGGGTCGCTGAAGCTTTCTTT. Residues: CASSERQGRVAEAFF.

The V call is TRBV27, the J call TRBJ1-5, with D perhaps TRBD1 (6 bases). Germline V lookup: CDR1 MNHEY, CDR2 SMNVEV (reference sequence). The CDR3 spans 15 residues. Trimming left V 8 bases short and J 5 bases short, with 19 bases between. The CDR3 here is CASARGGDRYQPQHF. As DNA, the CDR3 is TGTGCCAGCGCTAGGGGGGGGGACCGTTATCAGCCCCAGCATTTT.

J is TRBJ2-1 and V is TRBV15; D not certain. Germline CDR1 is LNHNV and CDR2 is YYDKDF (reference sequence). V dropped 0 bases and J dropped 4 bases, with 7 bases sitting between them. The CDR3 spans 14 residues. CDR3 in DNA: TGTGCCACCAGCAGAGATCTTGGGTACAATGAGCAGTTCTTC. It is translated as CATSRDLGYNEQFF.

The chain carries TRBV9 and TRBJ2-5; TRBD1 agrees at 9 bases. Looked up from germline, CDR1 is SGDLS and CDR2 is YYNGEE. This CDR3 spans 15 amino acids. The junction had 10 bases not matched to a gene; V was cut back by 4 bases and J by 6 bases. The CDR3 reads CASSPEGDRAQTQYF. In DNA form, the CDR3 reads TGTGCCAGCAGCCCGGAAGGGGACAGGGCACAGACCCAGTACTTC.

This sequence joins TRBV10-1 and TRBJ1-5, with D uncertain. The CDR3 covers 13 residues. CDR1 and CDR2 from the germline V gene are WNHNN and SYGVQD (reference sequence). With 3 bases removed from V and 10 bases from J, the gap between germline ends came to 13 bases. The DNA for the CDR3 is TGCGCCAGCAGTGAATCAGGCACCGCACCCCAGCATTTT. It translates to CASSESGTAPQHF.

The sample holds one count of this clone. The sample has other DNA sequences that encode this CDR3 too. This rearrangement joins TRBV12-3 or TRBV12-4 to TRBJ2-7; tentative D call: TRBD1 (5 bases). CDR3 size: 13 residues. Trimming left V 2 bases short and J 2 bases short, with 7 bases between. In nucleotides, the CDR3 is TGTGCCAGCAGTTTACAGGGAACCTACGAGCAGTACTTC. It yields the protein CASSLQGTYEQYF.

This chain connects TRBV9 to TRBJ2-2; 9 bases match TRBD1. The V gene's germline CDR1 is SGDLS and CDR2 YYNGEE. Unmatched junction bases numbered 11, after V lost 0 bases and J lost 11 bases. This CDR3 is 16 amino acids long. The CDR3 nucleotides read TGTGCCAGCAGCGTAGCCCCGGGACAGGGAGAGGGAGAGCTGTTTTTT. Encoded protein: CASSVAPGQGEGELFF.

The chain recombines TRBV11-3 with TRBJ1-1; D unresolved. The ends were cut back, 3 bases at V and 0 bases at J, with 8 bases in the middle. The CDR3 runs 14 residues. The V gene's germline CDR1 is SGHNT and CDR2 YENEEA. In nucleotides, the CDR3 is TGTGCCAGCAGCTTCGGGCCTTTGAACACTGAAGCTTTCTTT. Amino acid sequence: CASSFGPLNTEAFF.

V usage is TRBV3-1 (or the pseudogene TRBV3-2) and J usage is TRBJ1-1; D perhaps matches TRBD1 (6 bases). The germline gives CDR1 LGHDT, CDR2 YNNKEL (reference sequence). V was pared by 4 bases and J by 5 bases, with 8 bases between. The CDR3 loop spans 12 amino acids. The CDR3 DNA is TGTGCCAGCAGCCCCCAGGGGACTGAAGCTTTCTTT. Its protein is CASSPQGTEAFF.

V usage is TRBV29-1 and J usage is TRBJ1-2; 7 bases are shared with TRBD1. Per the germline V gene, CDR1 is SQVTM and CDR2 is ANQGSEA. Losses at the gene ends were 7 bases for V and 4 bases for J; bases not matched to a gene: 12. CDR3 length: 14 amino acids. The CDR3 DNA follows: TGCAGCGCCCCGGGAGGGGGCGACTTCTATGGCTACACCTTC. Protein product: CSAPGGGDFYGYTF.

The J gene is TRBJ1-2, the V gene TRBV2; a possible D gene is TRBD1 (6 bases). Trimming cost V 3 bases and J 6 bases, with 11 bases left between them. From germline, CDR1 is SNHLY and CDR2 FYNNEI. This CDR3 comprises 13 residues. The CDR3 loop is CASSDYRVDGYTF. CDR3 DNA: TGTGCCAGCAGTGACTACAGGGTAGATGGCTACACCTTC.

The chain recombines TRBV4-3 with TRBJ1-1; D gene unclear. The germline gives CDR1 LGHNA, CDR2 YSLEER. CDR3 length: 18 residues. The V end was cut by 0 bases, the J end by 0 bases, with 17 bases between. CDR3 nucleotides: TGCGCCAGCAGCCAAGATCTCGGCGGGCCTTTTTTGAACACTGAAGCTTTCTTT. It is translated as CASSQDLGGPFLNTEAFF.

The V and J genes are TRBV11-2 and TRBJ2-7; D may correspond to TRBD1 or TRBD2 (5 bases each). This CDR3 is 14 amino acids long. Trimming left V 4 bases short and J 0 bases short, with 10 bases between. Looked up from germline, CDR1 is SGHAT and CDR2 is FQNNGV. CDR3: CASSSDGASYEQYF. DNA for the CDR3: TGTGCCAGCAGCTCAGACGGGGCCTCCTACGAGCAGTACTTC.

This chain joins TRBV27 and TRBJ1-4; D unclear. This CDR3 has 14 residues. Trimming pared 3 bases from V and 7 bases from J, leaving 12 bases between. Germline values: CDR1 MNHEY, CDR2 SMNVEV (reference sequence). CDR3 region: CASSLRREGEKLFF. As DNA, the CDR3 is TGTGCCAGCAGTTTGCGGCGGGAAGGTGAAAAACTGTTTTTT. Looking up the rest from reference TRBV27 and TRBJ1-4 gives the full variable domain: EAQVTQNPRYLITVTGKKLTVTCSQNMNHEYMSWYRQDPGLGLRQIYYSMNVEVTDKGDVPEGYKVSRKEKRNFPLILESPSPNQTSLYFCASSLRREGEKLFFGSGTQLSVL.

The chain employs TRBV9 and TRBJ2-1; 10 nucleotides line up with TRBD2. The CDR3 spans 15 residues. Germline values: CDR1 SGDLS, CDR2 YYNGEE. The V segment lost 3 bases and the J segment 6 bases; nucleotides outside the gene matches: 6. CDR3 DNA: TGTGCCAGCAGCGAAACGAGCGGGGGGGCCAATGAGCAGTTCTTC. Protein: CASSETSGGANEQFF.

The chain joins TRBV28 to TRBJ1-2; weak D call: TRBD1 (6 bases). CDR1 is MDHEN, CDR2 SYDVKM, per germline. This CDR3 has 15 amino acids. V was trimmed by 0 bases and J by 4 bases, leaving 12 bases between them. The CDR3 is CASSLWTGGLYGYTF. In nucleotides, the CDR3 is TGTGCCAGCAGTTTATGGACAGGTGGACTCTATGGCTACACCTTC.

J is TRBJ1-1 and V is TRBV11-2; a possible D gene is TRBD1 (6 bases). The CDR3 totals 16 residues. V lost 3 bases, J lost 1 base, and 15 bases lay in between. CDR1 and CDR2 from the germline V gene are SGHAT and FQNNGV. CDR3 region: CASSFLTGPGNTEAFF. The DNA of the CDR3 is TGTGCCAGCAGCTTCTTAACAGGGCCTGGGAACACTGAAGCTTTCTTT.

The chain couples TRBV7-2 to TRBJ2-1, with TRBD1 matching over 10 bases. The V segment lost 5 bases and the J segment 3 bases; nucleotides outside the gene matches: 10. The CDR3 sequence is 17 residues long. The germline gives CDR1 SGHTA, CDR2 FQGNSA. The DNA for the CDR3 is TGTGCCAGCAGCAACCGGGACAGGGGCCCGTTCTACAATGAGCAGTTCTTC. Translated: CASSNRDRGPFYNEQFF.

This clone was seen once. This sequence joins TRBV29-1 and TRBJ2-1; 10 nucleotides line up with TRBD2. The CDR3 covers 14 residues. In germline, CDR1 is SQVTM, CDR2 ANQGSEA. The J segment lost 3 bases and the V segment lost 7 bases, leaving 6 bases of the junction unmatched. In DNA form, the CDR3 reads TGCAGCGGAGGGGGGACTAGCGACTACAATGAGCAGTTCTTC. Translated, it gives CSGGGTSDYNEQFF.